This TCR beta chain was profiled in a study of post-analysis software for immune sequencing data. The trim removed 3 bases at V and 2 bases at J, leaving 3 bases unmatched. Germline values: CDR1 MDHEN, CDR2 SYDVKM. The CDR3 has 14 amino acids. Regarding the study as a whole: About 5 TRBV segments were significantly more frequent in patients than in controls. TRBV5-6, TRBV5-1 and TRBV20-1 were among these segments.

With regard to this clonotype: Its specificity is not known.

Prepared libraries of TCR beta cDNA carried unique molecular identifiers. TCRdb called the PCR reads again in MiXCR, with one record for every CDR3 protein. The sample has roughly 600,000 distinct CDR3 sequences, roughly 45% seen once. The TCR sequence derives from a girl aged 5 to 17 with multiple sclerosis. Sequences were obtained from blood. The chain is built from TRBV28 and TRBJ2-7; 8 nucleotides agree with TRBD1. The CDR3 reads CASSFGDRTYEQYF. CDR3 nucleotides: TGTGCCAGCAGTTTTGGGGACAGGACCTACGAGCAGTACTTC.